This TCR beta chain emerged from a study of CD8+ T cells in alopecia areata. RNA was extracted and reverse transcribed into cDNA as the sequencing template. Here immunoSEQ multiplex PCR was the method, and the copy in TCRdb shows in-frame clones only, minus some. The sample contains roughly 20,000 clones, around 62% of which appear only once. Germline V lookup: CDR1 MNHNS, CDR2 SASEGT. CDR3 length: 13 residues. The V gene lost 6 bases and the J gene lost 0 bases, with 8 bases spanning the gap. About 5 patients' sorted CD4+ cells yielded CD25+CD127- cells. Source material: CD4+ Tregs sorted from blood. The receptor comes from a human donor with alopecia areata. V gene TRBV6-1 combines with J gene TRBJ1-1; no clear D. CDR3 region: CASSRTVNTEAFF. In nucleotides, the CDR3 is TGTGCCAGCAGCCGAACAGTGAACACTGAAGCTTTCTTT.